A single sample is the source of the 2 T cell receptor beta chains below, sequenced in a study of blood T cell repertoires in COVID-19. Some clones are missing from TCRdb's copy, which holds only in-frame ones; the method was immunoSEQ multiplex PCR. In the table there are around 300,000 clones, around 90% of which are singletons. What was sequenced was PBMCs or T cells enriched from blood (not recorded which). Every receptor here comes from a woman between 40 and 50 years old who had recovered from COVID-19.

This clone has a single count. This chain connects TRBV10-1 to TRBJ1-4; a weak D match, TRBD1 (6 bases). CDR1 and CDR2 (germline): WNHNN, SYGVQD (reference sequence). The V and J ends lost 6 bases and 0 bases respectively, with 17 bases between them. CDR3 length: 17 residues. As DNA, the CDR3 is TGCGCCAGCAGCCCGGGACACCCCGGGGCAACTAATGAAAAACTGTTTTTT. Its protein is CASSPGHPGATNEKLFF.

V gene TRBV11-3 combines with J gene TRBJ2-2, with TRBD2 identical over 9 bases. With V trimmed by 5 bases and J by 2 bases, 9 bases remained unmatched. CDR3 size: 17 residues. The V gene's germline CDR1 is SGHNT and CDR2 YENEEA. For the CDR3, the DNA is TGTGCCAGCAGCCCTCCCGGGACTAGCCCCAACACCGGGGAGCTGTTTTTT. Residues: CASSPPGTSPNTGELFF.